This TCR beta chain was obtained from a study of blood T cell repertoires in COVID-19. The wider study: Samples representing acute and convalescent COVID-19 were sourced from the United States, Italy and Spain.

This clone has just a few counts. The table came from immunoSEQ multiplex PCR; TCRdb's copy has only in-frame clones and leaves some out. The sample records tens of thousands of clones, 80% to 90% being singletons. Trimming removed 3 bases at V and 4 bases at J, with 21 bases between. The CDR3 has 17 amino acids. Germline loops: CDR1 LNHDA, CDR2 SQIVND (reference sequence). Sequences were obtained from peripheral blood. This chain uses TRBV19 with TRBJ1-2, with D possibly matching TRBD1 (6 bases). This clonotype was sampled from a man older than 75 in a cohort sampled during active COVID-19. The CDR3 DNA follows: TGTGCCAGTAGTATGAAGGGGGTAAAGGATGTAATCTATGGCTACACCTTC. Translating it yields CASSMKGVKDVIYGYTF.